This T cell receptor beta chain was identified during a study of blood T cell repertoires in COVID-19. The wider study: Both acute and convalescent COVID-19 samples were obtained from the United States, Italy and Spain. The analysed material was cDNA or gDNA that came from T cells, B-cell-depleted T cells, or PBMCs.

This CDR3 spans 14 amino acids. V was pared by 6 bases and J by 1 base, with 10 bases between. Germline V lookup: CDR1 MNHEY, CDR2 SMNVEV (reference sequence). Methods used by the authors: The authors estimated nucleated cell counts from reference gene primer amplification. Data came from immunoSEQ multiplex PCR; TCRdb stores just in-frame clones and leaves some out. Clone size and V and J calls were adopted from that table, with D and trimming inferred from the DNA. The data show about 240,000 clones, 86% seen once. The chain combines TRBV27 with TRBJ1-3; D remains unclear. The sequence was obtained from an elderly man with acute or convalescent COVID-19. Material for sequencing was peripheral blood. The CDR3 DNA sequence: TGTGCCAGCAGCGCCCGGGTTTCTGGAAACACCATATATTTT. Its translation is CASSARVSGNTIYF.